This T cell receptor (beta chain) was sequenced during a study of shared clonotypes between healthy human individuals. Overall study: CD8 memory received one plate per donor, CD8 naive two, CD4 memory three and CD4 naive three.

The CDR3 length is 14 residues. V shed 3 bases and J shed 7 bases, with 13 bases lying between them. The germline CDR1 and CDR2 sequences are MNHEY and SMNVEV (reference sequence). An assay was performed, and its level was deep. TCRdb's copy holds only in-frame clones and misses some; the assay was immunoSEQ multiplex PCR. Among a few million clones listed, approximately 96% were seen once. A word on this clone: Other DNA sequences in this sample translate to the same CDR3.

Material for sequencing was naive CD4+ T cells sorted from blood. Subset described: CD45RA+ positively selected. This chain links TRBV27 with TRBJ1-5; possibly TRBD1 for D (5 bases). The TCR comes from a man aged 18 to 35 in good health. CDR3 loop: CASSFAGTGQPQHF. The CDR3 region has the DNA TGTGCCAGCAGTTTTGCAGGGACGGGCCAGCCCCAGCATTTT.